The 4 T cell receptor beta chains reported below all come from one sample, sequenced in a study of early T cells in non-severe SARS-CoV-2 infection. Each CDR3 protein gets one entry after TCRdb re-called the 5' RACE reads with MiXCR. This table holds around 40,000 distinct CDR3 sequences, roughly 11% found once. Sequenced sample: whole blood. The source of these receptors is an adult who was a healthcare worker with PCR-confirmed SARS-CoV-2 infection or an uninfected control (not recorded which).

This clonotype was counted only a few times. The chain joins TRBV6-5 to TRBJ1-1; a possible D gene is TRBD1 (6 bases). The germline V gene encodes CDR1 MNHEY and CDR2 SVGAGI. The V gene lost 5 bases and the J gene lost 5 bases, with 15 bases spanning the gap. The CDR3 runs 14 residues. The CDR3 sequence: CASSTTGQGTEAFF. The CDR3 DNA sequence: TGTGCCAGCAGTACCACAGGGCAGGGGACTGAAGCTTTCTTT.

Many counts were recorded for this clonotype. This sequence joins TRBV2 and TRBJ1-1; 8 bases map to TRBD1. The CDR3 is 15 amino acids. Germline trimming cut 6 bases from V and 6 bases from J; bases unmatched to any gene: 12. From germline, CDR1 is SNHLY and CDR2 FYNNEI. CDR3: CASRSTGGLLAEAFF. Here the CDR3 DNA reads TGTGCCAGCAGATCTACAGGGGGGCTTCTCGCTGAAGCTTTCTTT.

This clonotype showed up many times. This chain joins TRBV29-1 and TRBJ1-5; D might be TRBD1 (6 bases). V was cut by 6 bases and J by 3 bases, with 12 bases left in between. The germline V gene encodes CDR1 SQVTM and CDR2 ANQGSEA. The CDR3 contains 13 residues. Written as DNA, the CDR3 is TGCAGCGTAGCCGACAGGTTCAATCAGCCCCAGCATTTT. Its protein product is CSVADRFNQPQHF.

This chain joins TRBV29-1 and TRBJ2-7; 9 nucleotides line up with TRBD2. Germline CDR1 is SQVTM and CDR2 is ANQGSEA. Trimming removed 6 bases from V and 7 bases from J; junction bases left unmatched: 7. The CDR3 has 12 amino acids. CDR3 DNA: TGCAGCGTGACCGGGACTAGCTTTGAGCAGTACTTC. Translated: CSVTGTSFEQYF.